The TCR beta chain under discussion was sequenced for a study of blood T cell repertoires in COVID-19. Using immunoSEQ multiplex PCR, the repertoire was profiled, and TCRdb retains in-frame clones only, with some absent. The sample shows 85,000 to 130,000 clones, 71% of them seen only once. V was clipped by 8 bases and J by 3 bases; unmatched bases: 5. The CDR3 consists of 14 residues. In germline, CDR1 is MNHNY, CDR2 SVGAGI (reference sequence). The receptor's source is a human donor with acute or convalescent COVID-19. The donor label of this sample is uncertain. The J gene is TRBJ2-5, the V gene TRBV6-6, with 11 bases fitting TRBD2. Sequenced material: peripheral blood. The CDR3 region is CASVAGGQKETQYF. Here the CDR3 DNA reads TGTGCCAGCGTAGCGGGGGGGCAAAAAGAGACCCAGTACTTC.